One T cell receptor (beta chain) is described in this entry. Its target is unknown. Using immunoSEQ multiplex PCR, the repertoire was profiled, and TCRdb retains in-frame clones only, with some absent. The table includes 100,000 to 150,000 clones, more than 70% detected once. The sample comes from a study of T cell responses to AZD1222 COVID-19 vaccine. Study-level findings and limits: Regions left unmutated in variants are reportedly the target of nearly half of spike-specific TCRs. Most donors were white British and more were female, and clonal diversity was possibly underestimated. Spike-specific TCR breadth and depth both grew after two AZD1222 doses. CD4 TCRs covered the whole spike, strongest at regions 160-218 and 743-854.

This TCR was sampled from an adult in good health. The sequences come from peripheral blood, collected on day 0 of AZD1222 vaccination.

CDR3 protein: CATSSTSGTYNEQFF. The CDR3 DNA reads TGTGCCACCAGCAGCACTAGCGGTACCTACAATGAGCAGTTCTTC. The chain links TRBV15 to TRBJ2-1; the match to TRBD2 covers 8 bases. The junction had 3 bases not matched to a gene; V was cut back by 3 bases and J by 2 bases. The CDR3 covers 15 residues. Germline assignment: CDR1 LNHNV and CDR2 YYDKDF (reference sequence).